The 16 T cell receptor beta chains below all came from one sample that was sequenced in a study of cytomegalovirus exposure and HLA in healthy donors. The PCR ran on 60 Vbeta and 13 Jbeta primers. Profiling relied on immunoSEQ multiplex PCR, and the TCRdb table lists in-frame clones only, not all of them. In the table there are around 150,000 clones, 75% of which are singletons. The specimen sequenced was PBMCs. The origin of the receptors is a woman aged 40 to 49 in good health and CMV-seropositive.

In its sample, this clone was seen once. V gene TRBV4-1 combines with J gene TRBJ2-3; the match to TRBD2 covers 7 bases. After removal of 4 bases from V and 3 bases from J, the junction contained 16 bases not matched to a gene. In germline, CDR1 is MGHRA, CDR2 YSYEKL. The CDR3 length is 18 residues. The CDR3 DNA reads TGCGCCAGCAGCCTAAGACCCCCGGCGGGAGATCGTACAGATACGCAGTATTTT. Encoded protein: CASSLRPPAGDRTDTQYF.

V gene TRBV27 combines with J gene TRBJ2-1; 9 nucleotides align to TRBD2. Looked up from germline, CDR1 is MNHEY and CDR2 is SMNVEV (reference sequence). This CDR3 spans 15 amino acids. Trimming at V came to 6 bases and at J to 9 bases, leaving 12 bases not matched to a gene. The CDR3 spells CASSLVAGAGSEQFF. DNA of the CDR3: TGTGCCAGCAGCCTTGTAGCGGGAGCGGGGAGTGAGCAGTTCTTC.

As to this clone: Within the sample, other DNA sequences also encode this same CDR3. The chain combines TRBV4-3 with TRBJ1-4, with TRBD1 matching over 7 bases. The CDR3 is 17 amino acids. The germline V gene encodes CDR1 LGHNA and CDR2 YSLEER. The junction had 13 bases not matched to a gene; V was cut back by 1 base and J by 8 bases. CDR3 coding DNA: TGCGCCAGCAGCCAAGCGACGGTTGGACAGGCATCGGAAAAACTGTTTTTT. Encoded protein: CASSQATVGQASEKLFF.

The rearrangement uses TRBV5-1 and TRBJ2-3, with 8 nucleotides matching TRBD1. The CDR3 sequence is 17 residues long. V trimming: 0 bases; J trimming: 3 bases; junction bases outside the gene matches: 9. Germline assignment: CDR1 SGHRS and CDR2 YFSETQ. The DNA for the CDR3 is TGCGCCAGCAGCTTGGGGGTGCAGGGGGCGAGGACAGATACGCAGTATTTT. It yields the protein CASSLGVQGARTDTQYF.

The chain links TRBV30 to TRBJ2-7, with TRBD1 identical over 10 bases. Germline V CDR1 and CDR2: GTSNPN, SVGIG (reference sequence). J gave up 5 bases and V 0 bases, and 10 bases lay outside the gene matches. The CDR3 has 16 residues. The CDR3 here is CAWSVGHRDRGHEQYF. The CDR3, as DNA: TGTGCCTGGAGTGTAGGACACCGGGACAGGGGCCACGAGCAGTACTTC.

This clone came up a few times. V and J are TRBV29-1 and TRBJ2-5; TRBD2 agrees at 16 bases. CDR3 length: 15 amino acids. Germline CDR1 is SQVTM and CDR2 is ANQGSEA. V was clipped by 6 bases and J by 5 bases; unmatched bases: 6. In DNA form, the CDR3 reads TGCAGCGTGGGGACTAGCGGGAGGGCGGGGGAGACCCAGTACTTC. It is translated as CSVGTSGRAGETQYF.

V and J are TRBV5-1 and TRBJ2-5; 11 bases line up with TRBD2. V lost 4 bases to trimming and J lost 3 bases; unmatched junction nucleotides: 5. The CDR3 consists of 15 residues. Germline V CDR1 and CDR2: SGHRS, YFSETQ. This CDR3 reads CASSPGTSGEETQYF. The CDR3 DNA reads TGCGCCAGCAGCCCGGGGACTAGCGGTGAAGAGACCCAGTACTTC.

V usage is TRBV5-4 and J usage is TRBJ1-3; 8 bases map to TRBD1. Germline values: CDR1 SGHNT, CDR2 YYREEE (reference sequence). The J segment lost 4 bases and the V segment lost 5 bases, leaving 5 bases of the junction unmatched. The CDR3 totals 14 residues. CDR3 nucleotides: TGTGCCAGCAGTGACAGGGGTTCAGGAAACACCATATATTTT. It encodes CASSDRGSGNTIYF.

The CDR3 DNA is TGTGCCAGTAGGGGGGGGACGCTCAATCAGCCCCAGCATTTT. The encoded protein is CASRGGTLNQPQHF. The chain has TRBV19 and TRBJ1-5, with D perhaps matching TRBD1 (5 bases). V gave up 6 bases and J gave up 3 bases, with 12 bases separating them. From germline, CDR1 is LNHDA and CDR2 SQIVND (reference sequence). The CDR3 covers 14 residues. Combining the CDR3 with reference TRBV19 and TRBJ1-5 gives the whole variable domain DGGITQSPKYLFRKEGQNVTLSCEQNLNHDAMYWYRQDPGQGLRLIYYSQIVNDFQKGDIAEGYSVSREKKESFPLTVTSAQKNPTAFYLCASRGGTLNQPQHFGDGTRLSIL.

The chain carries TRBV25-1 and TRBJ1-5, with no clear D. The CDR3 is 14 amino acids. Germline CDR1 is MGHDK and CDR2 is SYGVNS. V lost 7 bases and J 7 bases, leaving 17 bases between the germline ends. CDR3 nucleotide sequence: TGTGCCAGCACCCCCGGGGATTTGGAGCAGCCCCAGCATTTT. Translation gives CASTPGDLEQPQHF. The complete variable domain, with remaining parts taken from reference TRBV25-1 and TRBJ1-5, reads EADIYQTPRYLVIGTGKKITLECSQTMGHDKMYWYQQDPGMELHLIHYSYGVNSTEKGDLSSESTVSRIRTEHFPLTLESARPSHTSQYLCASTPGDLEQPQHFGDGTRLSIL.

This chain connects TRBV10-3 to TRBJ2-5, with 8 bases aligning to TRBD2. The CDR3 has 15 residues. With V trimmed by 3 bases and J by 3 bases, 6 bases remained unmatched. In germline, CDR1 is ENHRY, CDR2 SYGVKD. This chain's CDR3 is CAISDTGTREETQYF. CDR3 nucleotide sequence: TGTGCCATCAGTGATACCGGGACTAGAGAAGAGACCCAGTACTTC.

This clone was counted between two and nine times. V gene TRBV30 combines with J gene TRBJ2-1, with 14 bases aligning to TRBD2. The CDR3 extends over 15 amino acids. Germline lookup yields CDR1 GTSNPN and CDR2 SVGIG (reference sequence). Germline trimming cut 5 bases from V and 6 bases from J; bases unmatched to any gene: 6. CDR3: CAWGGLAGGSNEQFF. The CDR3 DNA follows: TGTGCCTGGGGCGGACTAGCGGGAGGTAGCAATGAGCAGTTCTTC.

The DNA of the CDR3 is TGTGCCAGCACAGGACAGGGGGCGTTGGTGGGGTGTGGCTACACCTTC. It codes for CASTGQGALVGCGYTF. The chain combines TRBV2 with TRBJ1-2; 11 bases map to TRBD1. Trimming removed 7 bases from V and 7 bases from J; junction bases left unmatched: 14. CDR3 length equals 16 residues. Germline CDR1 SNHLY, CDR2 FYNNEI.

This chain connects TRBV28 to TRBJ2-7; 7 nucleotides match TRBD1. Germline V gives CDR1 MDHEN, CDR2 SYDVKM. The CDR3 loop spans 15 amino acids. J was trimmed by 5 bases and V by 7 bases; bases with no gene match: 14. The CDR3 coding sequence is TGTGCCAGCACCCCGGGACAGATAAATGGGAACGAGCAGTACTTC. This encodes CASTPGQINGNEQYF.

The chain employs TRBV5-4 and TRBJ1-2, with D possibly matching TRBD1 (5 bases). The germline V and J ends were trimmed by 3 bases and 5 bases, with 20 bases remaining between them. This CDR3 spans 16 amino acids. Germline assignment: CDR1 SGHNT and CDR2 YYREEE (reference sequence). Here the CDR3 reads CASSSAKEAGRYGYTF. The CDR3 DNA follows: TGTGCCAGCAGCTCTGCGAAAGAGGCAGGGAGGTATGGCTACACCTTC.

This sequence joins TRBV19 and TRBJ1-2, with 7 bases matching TRBD1. This CDR3 is 13 amino acids long. Germline assignment: CDR1 LNHDA and CDR2 SQIVND (reference sequence). J was trimmed by 3 bases and V by 6 bases; bases with no gene match: 4. CDR3 sequence (DNA): TGTGCCAGTAGATTGGGACAGCACTATGGCTACACCTTC. Its translation is CASRLGQHYGYTF.